This paragraph covers one TCR beta chain sequence. The germline gives CDR1 SEHNR, CDR2 FQNEAQ (reference sequence). Unmatched junction bases numbered 10, after V lost 5 bases and J lost 3 bases. The CDR3 spans 15 residues. This sample is drawn from a study of shared clonotypes between healthy human individuals. Some clones are missing from TCRdb's copy, which holds only in-frame ones; the method was immunoSEQ multiplex PCR. The sample comprises around 1,900,000 clones, 90% to 95% of which are singletons, and 1.5% to 2% rests with the top ten. The naive CD8 fraction comprised CD45RO-negative cells positively selected for CCR7 and excluded terminally differentiated effector memory CD45RA+ cells.

This clonotype was obtained from a man aged 18 to 29 in good health. Some clones in this sample may be carry-over from other donors' samples. The J gene is TRBJ2-7, the V gene TRBV7-9, with 7 bases that match TRBD1. The sequencing sample was made of naive CD8+ T cells from PBMCs. The chain's CDR3 is CASSHGDSPLYEQYF. CDR3 nucleotides: TGTGCCAGCAGCCATGGGGACAGCCCACTCTACGAGCAGTACTTC. The whole variable domain, filled in from reference TRBV7-9 and TRBJ2-7, reads DTGVSQNPRHKITKRGQNVTFRCDPISEHNRLYWYRQTLGQGPEFLTYFQNEAQLEKSRLLSDRFSAERPKGSFSTLEIQRTEQGDSAMYLCASSHGDSPLYEQYFGPGTRLTVT.